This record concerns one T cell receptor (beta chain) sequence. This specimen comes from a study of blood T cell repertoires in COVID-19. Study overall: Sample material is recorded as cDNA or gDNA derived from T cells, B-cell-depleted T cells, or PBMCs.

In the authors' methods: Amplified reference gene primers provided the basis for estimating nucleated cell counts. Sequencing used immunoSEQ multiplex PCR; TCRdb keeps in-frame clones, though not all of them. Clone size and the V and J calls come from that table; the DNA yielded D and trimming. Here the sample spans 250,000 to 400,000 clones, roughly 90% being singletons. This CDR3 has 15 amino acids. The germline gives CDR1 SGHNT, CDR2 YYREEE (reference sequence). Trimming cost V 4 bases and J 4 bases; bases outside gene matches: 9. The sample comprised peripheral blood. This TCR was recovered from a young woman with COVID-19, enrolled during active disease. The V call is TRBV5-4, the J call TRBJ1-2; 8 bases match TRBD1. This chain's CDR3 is CASSRDRSQGYGYTF. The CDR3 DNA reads TGTGCCAGCAGCCGGGACAGGTCTCAGGGCTATGGCTACACCTTC.